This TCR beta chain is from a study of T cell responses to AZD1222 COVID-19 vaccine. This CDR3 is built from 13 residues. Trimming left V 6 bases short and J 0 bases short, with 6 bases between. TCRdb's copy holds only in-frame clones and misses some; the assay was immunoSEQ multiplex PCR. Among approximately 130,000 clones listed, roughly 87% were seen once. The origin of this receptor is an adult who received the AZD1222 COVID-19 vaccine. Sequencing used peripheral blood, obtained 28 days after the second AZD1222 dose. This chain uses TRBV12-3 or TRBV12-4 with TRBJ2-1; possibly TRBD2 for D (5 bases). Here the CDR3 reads CASSRDSYNEQFF. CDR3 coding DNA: TGTGCCAGCAGCCGGGACTCCTACAATGAGCAGTTCTTC.